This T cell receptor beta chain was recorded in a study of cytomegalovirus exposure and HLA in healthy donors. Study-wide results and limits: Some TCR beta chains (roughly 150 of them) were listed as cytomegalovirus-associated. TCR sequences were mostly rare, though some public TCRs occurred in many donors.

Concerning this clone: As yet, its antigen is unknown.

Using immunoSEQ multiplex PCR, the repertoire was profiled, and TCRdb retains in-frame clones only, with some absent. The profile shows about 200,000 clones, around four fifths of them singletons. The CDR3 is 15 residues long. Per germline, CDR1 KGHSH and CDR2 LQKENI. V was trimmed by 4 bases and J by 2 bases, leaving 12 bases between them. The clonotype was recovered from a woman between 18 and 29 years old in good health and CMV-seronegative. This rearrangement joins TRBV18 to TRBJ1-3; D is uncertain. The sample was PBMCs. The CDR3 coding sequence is TGTGCCAGCTCACTTGCGACGGGGACTGGAAACACCATATATTTT. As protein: CASSLATGTGNTIYF.